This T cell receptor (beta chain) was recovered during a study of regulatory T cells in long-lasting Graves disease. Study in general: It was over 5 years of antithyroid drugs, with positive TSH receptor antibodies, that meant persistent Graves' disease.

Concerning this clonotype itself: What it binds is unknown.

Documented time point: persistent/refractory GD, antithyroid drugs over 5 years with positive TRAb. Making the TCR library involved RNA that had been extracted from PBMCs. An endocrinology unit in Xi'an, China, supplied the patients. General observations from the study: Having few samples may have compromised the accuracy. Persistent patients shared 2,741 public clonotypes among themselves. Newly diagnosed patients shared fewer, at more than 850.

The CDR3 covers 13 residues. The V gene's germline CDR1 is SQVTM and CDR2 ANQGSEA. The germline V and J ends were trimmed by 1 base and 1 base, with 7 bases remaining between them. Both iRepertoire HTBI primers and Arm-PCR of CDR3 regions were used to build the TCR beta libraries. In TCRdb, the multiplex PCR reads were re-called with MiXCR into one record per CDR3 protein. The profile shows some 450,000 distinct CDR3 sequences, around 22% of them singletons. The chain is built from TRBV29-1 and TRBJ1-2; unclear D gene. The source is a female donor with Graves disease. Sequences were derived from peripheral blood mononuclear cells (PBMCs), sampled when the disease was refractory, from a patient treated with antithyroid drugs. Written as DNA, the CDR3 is TGCAGCGTTGAAGTACAAAATAACTATGGCTACACCTTC. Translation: CSVEVQNNYGYTF.